Sequencing of this TCR beta chain was carried out in a study of blood T cells in healthy people across ages. V gave up 3 bases and J gave up 2 bases; unmatched junction bases: 11. This CDR3 spans 16 amino acids. CDR1 DFQATT and CDR2 SNEGSKA come from the germline V gene (reference sequence). The donors, aged roughly 6 to 95, were healthy Caucasians from Russia. Staff drew roughly 10 milliliters of peripheral blood from each donor. A J-beta primer mix and a sample-barcoded 5' primer were used in a second PCR of roughly 7 to 12 cycles. TCRdb reanalysed the 5' RACE reads using MiXCR and keeps one entry per CDR3 protein. The data hold approximately 730,000 distinct CDR3 sequences, with roughly 53% observed a single time. This clonotype was seen just once. Its target is not known. Regarding the study as a whole: Changes seen in expanded clonotypes were possibly confounded by donor CMV status left unknown.

The chain carries TRBV20-1 and TRBJ2-7, with 9 nucleotides matching TRBD1. Sequenced input: blood. The clonotype was recovered from a man older than 75 in good health. The CDR3 loop is CSARVPGGQGPYEQYF. DNA of the CDR3: TGCAGTGCTAGGGTCCCCGGGGGACAGGGACCCTACGAGCAGTACTTC.